This T cell receptor beta chain is from a study of T cell responses to AZD1222 COVID-19 vaccine. About the study: Investigators merged groups given second doses at roughly 4 or roughly 12 weeks.

The protocol was immunoSEQ multiplex PCR, while the TCRdb copy is restricted to in-frame clones and leaves out a portion. In the table there are some 120,000 clones, roughly 90% of which are singletons. The CDR3 consists of 15 residues. Germline CDR1 and CDR2: SGHRS and YFSETQ. V was pared by 0 bases and J by 1 base, with 11 bases between. The origin of this receptor is an adult in good health. The source was peripheral blood, collected on day 0 of AZD1222 vaccination. The chain uses TRBV5-1 and TRBJ2-7; D possibly corresponds to TRBD1 (6 bases). CDR3 in DNA: TGCGCCAGCAGCTTGGTGGACAGTTTGTCCTACGAGCAGTACTTC. It translates to CASSLVDSLSYEQYF.